The present T cell receptor (beta chain) was sequenced within a study of CXCR3-negative and CXCR3-positive naive CD8 T cells. General study findings and limits: Relative to CXCR3-negative naive cells, CXCR3-positive naive cells had more hydrophobic TRB CDR3s. CXCR3-negative and CXCR3-positive naive cells shared comparable TRBV-TRBJ usage, but memory cells did not.

This CDR3 comprises 14 residues. Germline CDR1 and CDR2: WSHSY and SAAADI. Libraries of TRB cDNA were made by 5' RACE and carried UMIs. Reprocessing the 5' RACE reads, TCRdb reports a single entry for every CDR3 protein and omits DNA. This repertoire includes 55,000 to 65,000 distinct CDR3 sequences. Turning to this clonotype: What it binds is unknown.

The rearrangement uses TRBV10-2 and TRBJ2-1; absent DNA, TCRdb's TRBD1 call cannot be checked. Sequenced input: naive CXCR3- CD8+ T cells from blood. Subset indicated: CD45RO-CCR7+CD27+CD95- naive CD8+ T cells lacking CXCR3 (TNR3-). This TCR came from a human donor in good health. Some clones in this sample may be carry-over from other donors' samples. CDR3 in amino acids: CASSYFRGRDEQFF.